Listed below are T cell receptor beta chains from one sample, sequenced in a study of blood T cell repertoires in COVID-19. The data were produced by immunoSEQ multiplex PCR, yet TCRdb's version contains in-frame clones alone and is incomplete. The sample lists roughly 200,000 clones; approximately 86% were seen once. The specimen sequenced was PBMCs or T cells enriched from blood (not recorded which). The receptors derive from a woman younger than 45 who had been exposed to COVID-19. Both conserved end residues are part of each CDR3. D genes are given only for firm matches. Some rows have no size entry. The others give once, few or many, or a class for an expanded clone.

TRBJ2-3 | 15 | TRBV5-1 | - | - | CASSTKGENTDTQYF | TGCGCCAGCAGCACGAAAGGAGAAAACACAGATACGCAGTATTTT
TRBJ1-1 | 14 | TRBV27 | - | TRBD1 | CASSYTGDNTEAFF | TGTGCCAGCAGTTATACAGGGGATAACACTGAAGCTTTCTTT
TRBJ1-2 | 13 | TRBV29-1 | - | TRBD1 | CSTRTGTDYGYTF | TGCAGCACCAGGACAGGGACGGACTATGGCTACACCTTC
TRBJ1-2 | 14 | TRBV29-1 | - | - | CSVEVPGDDYGYTF | TGCAGCGTTGAAGTGCCGGGAGATGACTATGGCTACACCTTC
TRBJ1-5 | 13 | TRBV19 | few | TRBD1 | CASSKTGVRPQHF | TGTGCCAGTAGTAAGACAGGGGTTCGTCCCCAGCATTTT
TRBJ2-1 | 17 | TRBV7-8 | - | TRBD2 | CASSLRTSGGFYNEQFF | TGTGCCAGCAGCTTAAGGACTAGCGGGGGGTTCTACAATGAGCAGTTCTTC
TRBJ1-2 | 15 | TRBV28 | - | - | CASSLVGRESDGYTF | TGTGCCAGCAGTTTAGTTGGTCGGGAGAGTGATGGCTACACCTTC
TRBJ2-1 | 15 | TRBV9 | - | - | CASSVEGQRTSEQFF | TGTGCCAGCAGCGTAGAAGGACAGAGGACTAGTGAGCAGTTCTTC
TRBJ1-4 | 15 | TRBV19 | - | - | CASSIDRHSREKLFF | TGTGCCAGTAGTATAGATCGACACAGCCGCGAAAAACTGTTTTTT
TRBJ1-2 | 12 | TRBV2 | - | - | CASRESHYGYTF | TGTGCCAGCAGGGAGAGCCACTATGGCTACACCTTC
TRBJ1-2 | 12 | TRBV19 | - | TRBD1 | CATLQGDYGYTF | TGTGCCACCCTACAGGGGGACTATGGCTACACCTTC
TRBJ2-1 | 15 | TRBV11-3 | - | TRBD2 | CASSLSGTSFDEQFF | TGTGCCAGCAGCTTGTCCGGGACTAGCTTCGATGAGCAGTTCTTC
TRBJ2-7 | 16 | TRBV5-1 | - | TRBD2 | CASSLGLADLNYEQYF | TGCGCCAGCAGCCTAGGACTAGCGGACCTTAACTACGAGCAGTACTTC
TRBJ1-1 | 18 | TRBV4-1 | - | TRBD1 | CASSQDSGFRDRGTEAFF | TGCGCCAGCAGCCAAGATAGTGGTTTCCGGGACAGGGGAACTGAAGCTTTCTTT
TRBJ1-4 | 14 | TRBV7-3 | - | TRBD1 | CASSKGGNGEKLFF | TGTGCCAGCAGCAAAGGGGGCAACGGTGAAAAACTGTTTTTT
TRBJ2-3 | 12 | TRBV5-1 | - | - | CASSLSTDTQYF | TGCGCCAGCAGCCTATCCACAGATACGCAGTATTTT
TRBJ1-5 | 13 | TRBV27 | - | - | CASSFLRGQPQHF | TGTGCCAGCAGTTTTTTACGGGGTCAGCCCCAGCATTTT
TRBJ2-2 | 15 | TRBV3-1/TRBV3-2 | - | TRBD1 | CASSPWDSNTGELFF | TGTGCCAGCAGCCCTTGGGACAGCAACACCGGGGAGCTGTTTTTT
TRBJ1-4 | 15 | TRBV11-2 | - | - | CASSLAGTTNEKLFF | TGTGCCAGCAGCTTAGCCGGGACTACTAATGAAAAACTGTTTTTT
TRBJ1-1 | 13 | TRBV18 | - | - | CASSPLGDTEAFF | TGTGCCAGCTCACCCCTAGGAGACACTGAAGCTTTCTTT
TRBJ2-3 | 15 | TRBV29-1 | - | TRBD1 | CSVAGTVASTDTQYF | TGCAGCGTCGCTGGGACAGTTGCTAGCACAGATACGCAGTATTTT
TRBJ2-3 | 13 | TRBV29-1 | - | - | CSVRKTSTDTQYF | TGCAGCGTGCGTAAAACCAGCACAGATACGCAGTATTTT
TRBJ1-2 | 13 | TRBV12-5 | - | - | CASGFSTGYGYTF | TGTGCTAGTGGTTTCTCGACAGGCTATGGCTACACCTTC
TRBJ2-6 | 18 | TRBV5-1 | - | TRBD1 | CASSPQGQAYSGANVLTF | TGCGCCAGCAGCCCCCAAGGACAGGCGTACTCTGGGGCCAACGTCCTGACTTTC
TRBJ2-5 | 14 | TRBV10-3 | - | - | CAISESGAQETQYF | TGTGCCATCAGTGAGTCGGGGGCTCAAGAGACCCAGTACTTC
TRBJ2-7 | 16 | TRBV4-1 | - | TRBD1 | CASSQDSGTGGYEQYF | TGCGCCAGCAGCCAAGATAGTGGGACAGGGGGATACGAGCAGTACTTC
TRBJ2-6 | 15 | TRBV4-1 | - | - | CASSQDRGGANVLTF | TGCGCCAGCAGCCAAGACAGGGGTGGGGCCAACGTCCTGACTTTC
TRBJ1-5 | 15 | TRBV7-8 | - | - | CASSSGSQSNQPQHF | TGTGCCAGCAGCTCCGGGTCACAAAGCAATCAGCCCCAGCATTTT
TRBJ1-4 | 15 | TRBV24-1 | - | TRBD1 | CATSDPRDSNEKLFF | TGTGCCACCAGTGACCCCCGGGACAGTAATGAAAAACTGTTTTTT
TRBJ2-5 | 15 | TRBV5-8 | - | TRBD1 | CASSLGTGAQETQYF | TGTGCCAGCAGCTTGGGGACAGGGGCCCAAGAGACCCAGTACTTC
TRBJ1-6 | 14 | TRBV9 | - | - | CASSVSSGNSPLHF | TGTGCCAGCAGCGTGTCGAGCGGTAATTCACCCCTCCACTTT
TRBJ2-3 | 16 | TRBV7-9 | few | TRBD2 | CASSSAPGGGTDTQYF | TGTGCCAGCAGCAGTGCTCCGGGGGGGGGCACAGATACGCAGTATTTT
TRBJ1-6 | 19 | TRBV7-2 | - | TRBD1 | CASTGGQGLRMAYNSPLHF | TGTGCCAGCACCGGGGGACAGGGGCTAAGGATGGCCTATAATTCACCCCTCCACTTT
TRBJ2-2 | 15 | TRBV5-5 | - | - | CASSSGGANTGELFF | TGTGCCAGCAGCTCGGGGGGCGCGAACACCGGGGAGCTGTTTTTT
TRBJ2-1 | 14 | TRBV11-3 | - | TRBD1 | CASSQTGGSNEQFF | TGTGCCAGCAGCCAAACAGGGGGGTCGAATGAGCAGTTCTTC
TRBJ1-6 | 18 | TRBV4-1 | - | - | CASSRTDGGPGGNSPLHF | TGCGCCAGCAGCCGGACCGACGGAGGGCCGGGGGGTAATTCACCCCTCCACTTT
TRBJ2-3 | 15 | TRBV30 | - | TRBD1 | CAWSSGTGVTDTQYF | TGTGCCTGGAGTTCCGGGACAGGAGTCACAGATACGCAGTATTTT